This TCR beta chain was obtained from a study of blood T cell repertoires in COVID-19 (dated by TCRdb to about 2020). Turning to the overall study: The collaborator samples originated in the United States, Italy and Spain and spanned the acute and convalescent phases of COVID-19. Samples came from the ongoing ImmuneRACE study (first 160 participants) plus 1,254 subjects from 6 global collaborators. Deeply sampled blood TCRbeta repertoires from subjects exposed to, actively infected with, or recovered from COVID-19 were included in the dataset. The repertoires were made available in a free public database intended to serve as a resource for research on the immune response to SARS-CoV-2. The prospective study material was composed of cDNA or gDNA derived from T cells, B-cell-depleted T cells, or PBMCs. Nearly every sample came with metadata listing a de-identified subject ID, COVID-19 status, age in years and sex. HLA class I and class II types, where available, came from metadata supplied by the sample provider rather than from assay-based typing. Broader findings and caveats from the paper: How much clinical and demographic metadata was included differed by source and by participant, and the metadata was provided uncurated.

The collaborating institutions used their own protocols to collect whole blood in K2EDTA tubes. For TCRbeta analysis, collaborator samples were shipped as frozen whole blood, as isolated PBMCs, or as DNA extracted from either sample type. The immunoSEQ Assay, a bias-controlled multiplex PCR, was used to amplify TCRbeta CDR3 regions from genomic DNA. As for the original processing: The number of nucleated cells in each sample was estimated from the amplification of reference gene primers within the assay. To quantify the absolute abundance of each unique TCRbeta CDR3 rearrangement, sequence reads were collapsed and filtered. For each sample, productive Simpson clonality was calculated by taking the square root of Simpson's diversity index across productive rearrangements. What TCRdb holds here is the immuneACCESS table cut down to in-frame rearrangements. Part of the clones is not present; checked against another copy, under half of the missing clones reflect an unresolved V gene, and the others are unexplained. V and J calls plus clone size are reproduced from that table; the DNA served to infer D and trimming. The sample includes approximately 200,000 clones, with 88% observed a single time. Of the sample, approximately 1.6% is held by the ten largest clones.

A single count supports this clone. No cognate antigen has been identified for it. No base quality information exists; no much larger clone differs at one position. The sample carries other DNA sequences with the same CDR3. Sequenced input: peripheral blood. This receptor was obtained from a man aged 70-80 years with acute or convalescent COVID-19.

The CDR3 sequence is CASSLVAGSGNTIYF. The sequenced DNA is TGTGCCAGCAGCTTAGTTGCGGGCTCTGGAAACACCATATATTTT. The chain links TRBV7-2 with TRBJ1-3; no D segment can be confidently identified. From the cysteine up to the phenylalanine, the CDR3 has a length of 15 residues. CDR3 DNA is the only sequence kept; it has 45 bases, read in frame from the first base. In the germline V gene, CDR1 corresponds to SGHTA and CDR2 to FQGNSA. V was cut back by 1 base and J by 0 bases, leaving a gap of 7 bases between them.